This TCR beta chain derives from a study of T cell responses to AZD1222 COVID-19 vaccine. Whole-study context: Pooling covered second doses at about 4 or about 12 weeks. Findings and limits, study-wide: Baseline seropositivity occurred in only six AZD1222 recipients.

Germline V gene lookup returns CDR1 GTSNPN and CDR2 SVGIG (reference sequence). Between the trimmed V and J ends, which lost 3 bases and 3 bases, there was a span of 14 bases. This CDR3 is built from 15 residues. Sequencing used immunoSEQ multiplex PCR; TCRdb keeps in-frame clones, though not all of them. Counted here are about 98,000 clones, roughly 90% occurring once; the ten biggest clones make up 4.5% to 6%. This clone was observed once. Its antigen remains unknown. The chain links TRBV30 to TRBJ1-4, with TRBD1 as a possible D gene (6 bases). The material sequenced was peripheral blood, taken on day 0 of AZD1222 vaccination. This TCR came from an adult in good health. For the CDR3, the DNA is TGTGCCTGGAGCGCAGGACAGACAGCTAATGAAAAACTGTTTTTT. It translates to CAWSAGQTANEKLFF.